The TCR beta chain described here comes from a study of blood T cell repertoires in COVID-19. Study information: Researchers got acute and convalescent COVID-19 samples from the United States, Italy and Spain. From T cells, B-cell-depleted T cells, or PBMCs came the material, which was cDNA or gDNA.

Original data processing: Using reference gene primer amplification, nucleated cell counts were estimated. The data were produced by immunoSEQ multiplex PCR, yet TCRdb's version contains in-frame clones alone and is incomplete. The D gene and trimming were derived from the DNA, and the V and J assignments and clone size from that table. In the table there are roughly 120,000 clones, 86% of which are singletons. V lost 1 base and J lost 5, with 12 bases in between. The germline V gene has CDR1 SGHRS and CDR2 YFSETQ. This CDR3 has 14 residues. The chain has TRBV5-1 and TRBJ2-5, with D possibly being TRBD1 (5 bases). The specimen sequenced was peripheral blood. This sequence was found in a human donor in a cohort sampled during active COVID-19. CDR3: CASSLLVGAETQYF. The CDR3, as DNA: TGCGCCAGCAGCTTGCTGGTTGGGGCGGAGACCCAGTACTTC.